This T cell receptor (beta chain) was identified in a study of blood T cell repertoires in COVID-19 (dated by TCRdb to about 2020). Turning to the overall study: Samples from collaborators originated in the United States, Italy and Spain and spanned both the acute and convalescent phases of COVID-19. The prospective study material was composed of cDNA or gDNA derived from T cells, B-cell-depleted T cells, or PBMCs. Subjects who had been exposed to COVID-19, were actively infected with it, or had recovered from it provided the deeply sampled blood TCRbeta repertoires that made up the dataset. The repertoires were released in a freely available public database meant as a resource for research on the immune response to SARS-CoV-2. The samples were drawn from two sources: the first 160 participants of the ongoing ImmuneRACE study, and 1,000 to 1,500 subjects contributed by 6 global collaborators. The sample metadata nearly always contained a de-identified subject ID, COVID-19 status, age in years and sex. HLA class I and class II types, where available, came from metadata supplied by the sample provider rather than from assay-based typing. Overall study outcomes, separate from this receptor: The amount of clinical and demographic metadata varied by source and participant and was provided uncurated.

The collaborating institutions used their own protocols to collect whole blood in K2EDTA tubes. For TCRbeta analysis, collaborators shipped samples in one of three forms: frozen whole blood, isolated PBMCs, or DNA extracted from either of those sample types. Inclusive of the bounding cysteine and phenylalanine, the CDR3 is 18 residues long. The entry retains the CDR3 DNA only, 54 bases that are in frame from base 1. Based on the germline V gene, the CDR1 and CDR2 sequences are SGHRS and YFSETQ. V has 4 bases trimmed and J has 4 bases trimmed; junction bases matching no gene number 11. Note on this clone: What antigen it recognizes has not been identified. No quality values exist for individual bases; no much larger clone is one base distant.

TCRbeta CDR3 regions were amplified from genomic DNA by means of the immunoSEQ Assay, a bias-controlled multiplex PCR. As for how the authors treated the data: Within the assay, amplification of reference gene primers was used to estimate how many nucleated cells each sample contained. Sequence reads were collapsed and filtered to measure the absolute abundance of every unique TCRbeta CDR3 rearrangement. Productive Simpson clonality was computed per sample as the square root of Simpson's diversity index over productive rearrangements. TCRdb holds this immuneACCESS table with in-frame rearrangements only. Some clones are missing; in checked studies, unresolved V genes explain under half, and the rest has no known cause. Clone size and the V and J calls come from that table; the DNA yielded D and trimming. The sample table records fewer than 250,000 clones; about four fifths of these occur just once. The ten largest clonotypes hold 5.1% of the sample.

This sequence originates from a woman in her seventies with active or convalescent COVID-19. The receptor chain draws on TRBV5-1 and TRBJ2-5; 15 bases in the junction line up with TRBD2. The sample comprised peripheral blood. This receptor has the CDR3 CASSPLPRGLAGGETQYF. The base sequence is TGCGCCAGCAGCCCCTTACCCCGGGGACTAGCGGGAGGAGAGACCCAGTACTTC.